This entry lists 31 T cell receptor beta chains sequenced from one sample in a study of shared clonotypes between healthy human individuals. Profiled with immunoSEQ multiplex PCR; TCRdb holds only in-frame clones, not every one. The table shows some 2.1 million clones, with just under 95% occurring only once. Naive CD8 cells lacked CD45RO and underwent positive selection for CCR7, leaving out terminally differentiated effector memory CD45RA+ cells. Sequencing was performed on naive CD8+ T cells sorted from blood. Source of these receptors: a man aged 18 to 30 in good health.

A note on this clone: Other nucleotide sequences from this sample produce the same CDR3. This chain uses TRBV15 with TRBJ2-7; the match to TRBD1 covers 9 bases. The CDR3 spans 14 residues. V trimming: 5 bases; J trimming: 3 bases; junction bases outside the gene matches: 5. The germline V gene encodes CDR1 LNHNV and CDR2 YYDKDF (reference sequence). The chain's CDR3 is CATSSGTGFYEQYF. The DNA of the CDR3 is TGTGCCACCAGCTCCGGGACAGGGTTCTACGAGCAGTACTTC.

The chain couples TRBV7-9 to TRBJ2-7; D could derive from TRBD1 or TRBD2 (6 bases each). The CDR3 contains 14 residues. CDR1 SEHNR and CDR2 FQNEAQ come from the germline V gene (reference sequence). V lost 3 bases and J lost 3, with 12 bases in between. CDR3 nucleotide sequence: TGTGCCAGCAGCTTCGGGGGCAGGGGCTACGAGCAGTACTTC. It translates to CASSFGGRGYEQYF.

CDR3 loop: CASRLGGAGSYEQYF. In DNA form, the CDR3 reads TGTGCCAGCAGACTAGGGGGCGCGGGCTCCTACGAGCAGTACTTC. The J gene is TRBJ2-7, the V gene TRBV27, with 7 bases lining up with TRBD1. The germline gives CDR1 MNHEY, CDR2 SMNVEV (reference sequence). The CDR3 contains 15 residues. The V segment lost 6 bases and the J segment 0 bases; nucleotides outside the gene matches: 8.

The rearrangement joins TRBV15 to TRBJ1-5; D perhaps matches TRBD1 (6 bases). This CDR3 is built from 16 residues. V dropped 5 bases and J dropped 4 bases, with 18 bases sitting between them. Germline V gene sequence: CDR1 LNHNV, CDR2 YYDKDF (reference sequence). CDR3 sequence: CATSYVWGGGNQPQHF. The CDR3 nucleotides are TGTGCCACCAGCTACGTATGGGGAGGGGGGAATCAGCCCCAGCATTTT.

This sequence joins TRBV11-2 and TRBJ2-5; TRBD2 matches at 7 bases. J was trimmed by 4 bases and V by 3 bases; bases with no gene match: 11. CDR1 is SGHAT, CDR2 FQNNGV, per germline. This CDR3 comprises 16 residues. CDR3 sequence reads: CASSFLGTTVVETQYF. DNA for the CDR3: TGTGCCAGCAGCTTCTTAGGGACTACCGTCGTAGAGACCCAGTACTTC.

The chain couples TRBV6-1 to TRBJ2-7, with 9 bases that match TRBD2. The CDR3 totals 16 residues. Germline V gene data show CDR1 as MNHNS and CDR2 as SASEGT. With V trimmed by 0 bases and J by 2 bases, 5 bases remained unmatched. The CDR3: CASSEALAGRAYEQYF. The DNA for the CDR3 is TGTGCCAGCAGTGAAGCCCTAGCGGGACGAGCCTACGAGCAGTACTTC.

The rearrangement links TRBV4-1 to TRBJ2-5; 9 bases align to TRBD2. The CDR3 covers 21 residues. V gave up 0 bases and J gave up 1 base; unmatched junction bases: 18. The germline V gene encodes CDR1 MGHRA and CDR2 YSYEKL. CDR3 in amino acids: CASSQDVYGQPGLASQETQYF. The CDR3 nucleotides read TGCGCCAGCAGCCAAGACGTTTACGGACAGCCGGGACTAGCATCCCAAGAGACCCAGTACTTC.

This rearrangement joins TRBV27 to TRBJ1-5; TRBD1 is a possible D gene (5 bases). Germline V lookup: CDR1 MNHEY, CDR2 SMNVEV (reference sequence). The CDR3 loop spans 14 amino acids. With 5 bases removed from V and 1 base from J, the gap between germline ends came to 9 bases. The DNA for the CDR3 is TGTGCCAGCAGTGCCAGGGTGAGCAATCAGCCCCAGCATTTT. This codes for CASSARVSNQPQHF.

The chain carries TRBV5-4 and TRBJ1-1; 7 nucleotides match TRBD1. The germline gives CDR1 SGHNT, CDR2 YYREEE (reference sequence). After removal of 10 bases from V and 7 bases from J, the junction contained 10 bases not matched to a gene. The CDR3 totals 12 residues. The CDR3 protein is CASEGAKGEAFF. In nucleotides, the CDR3 is TGTGCCTCGGAGGGGGCTAAAGGTGAAGCTTTCTTT.

The gene calls are TRBV7-9 and TRBJ1-2; no reliable D call. The V end lost 0 bases, the J end lost 2 bases, and 13 bases lay between the germline ends. Germline CDR1 and CDR2: SEHNR and FQNEAQ (reference sequence). This CDR3 region has 16 residues. The CDR3 region has the DNA TGTGCCAGCAGCTTAGCGGTTCCCCACATCAACTATGGCTACACCTTC. Translated, it gives CASSLAVPHINYGYTF.

The rearrangement joins TRBV11-2 to TRBJ2-1, with D perhaps TRBD2 (6 bases). The CDR3 is made up of 15 amino acids. Germline values: CDR1 SGHAT, CDR2 FQNNGV. Trimming pared 4 bases from V and 9 bases from J, leaving 19 bases between. In DNA, the CDR3 is TGTGCCAGCAGCTCTTGGGGGGACGGAGTCGGTGAGCAGTTCTTC. Protein: CASSSWGDGVGEQFF.

This sequence joins TRBV5-6 and TRBJ2-2; D may be TRBD1 (6 bases). CDR3 size: 14 residues. The V and J ends lost 5 bases and 5 bases respectively, with 13 bases between them. The germline gives CDR1 SGHDT, CDR2 YYEEEE. The CDR3 DNA sequence: TGTGCCAGCAGTATCCAGGGGTATACCGGGGAGCTGTTTTTT. It yields the protein CASSIQGYTGELFF. Supplemented by reference TRBV5-6 and TRBJ2-2, the full variable domain reads DAGVTQSPTHLIKTRGQQVTLRCSPKSGHDTVSWYQQALGQGPQFIFQYYEEEERQRGNFPDRFSGHQFPNYSSELNVNALLLGDSALYLCASSIQGYTGELFFGEGSRLTVL.

This clone occurred once. This rearrangement joins TRBV30 to TRBJ1-1; 8 bases are shared with TRBD1. The V gene's germline CDR1 is GTSNPN and CDR2 SVGIG (reference sequence). The V gene end was trimmed by 5 bases and the J gene end by 4 bases; junction bases not matched to a gene: 3. The CDR3 covers 12 residues. The CDR3 bases are TGTGCCTGGGACACAGGGGGCACTGAAGCTTTCTTT. Protein: CAWDTGGTEAFF.

The rearrangement joins TRBV7-8 to TRBJ2-7, with 8 bases matching TRBD2. V lost 1 base and J lost 0; bases outside the gene matches: 8. CDR1 SGHVS and CDR2 FQNEAQ come from the germline V gene. CDR3 length: 17 residues. This CDR3 is CASSLELWREDSYEQYF. The CDR3 nucleotides are TGTGCCAGCAGCTTAGAACTATGGCGGGAGGACTCCTACGAGCAGTACTTC. Full variable domain (missing parts from reference TRBV7-8 and TRBJ2-7): GAGVSQSPRYKVAKRGQDVALRCDPISGHVSLFWYQQALGQGPEFLTYFQNEAQLDKSGLPSDRFFAERPEGSVSTLKIQRTQQEDSAVYLCASSLELWREDSYEQYFGPGTRLTVT.

The chain joins TRBV5-1 to TRBJ2-7; 11 bases align to TRBD1. The CDR3 loop spans 15 amino acids. J gave up 5 bases and V 0 bases, and 4 bases lay outside the gene matches. Looked up from germline, CDR1 is SGHRS and CDR2 is YFSETQ. CDR3 in amino acids: CASSLVDRGRNEQYF. The CDR3 nucleotides are TGCGCCAGCAGCTTGGTGGACAGGGGGCGTAACGAGCAGTACTTC.

The rearrangement links TRBV5-6 to TRBJ2-7, with D perhaps TRBD2 (5 bases). Germline V gene data show CDR1 as SGHDT and CDR2 as YYEEEE. V dropped 4 bases and J dropped 3 bases, with 8 bases sitting between them. The CDR3 loop spans 12 amino acids. The CDR3 here is CASSTGFYEQYF. CDR3 DNA sequence: TGTGCCAGCAGCACGGGGTTCTACGAGCAGTACTTC. The full variable domain, its missing parts supplied by reference TRBV5-6 and TRBJ2-7, is DAGVTQSPTHLIKTRGQQVTLRCSPKSGHDTVSWYQQALGQGPQFIFQYYEEEERQRGNFPDRFSGHQFPNYSSELNVNALLLGDSALYLCASSTGFYEQYFGPGTRLTVT.

The rearrangement uses TRBV10-3 and TRBJ2-3; D may correspond to TRBD1 or TRBD2 (5 bases each). CDR3 size: 13 residues. CDR1 and CDR2 from the germline V gene are ENHRY and SYGVKD. V lost 9 bases and J 4 bases, leaving 14 bases between the germline ends. As DNA, the CDR3 is TGTGCCATAGAAGGGACCGGGTCAGATACGCAGTATTTT. Translating gives CAIEGTGSDTQYF.

The chain links TRBV27 to TRBJ2-1, with D maybe TRBD1 (6 bases). The CDR3 is 16 amino acids. Germline CDR1 MNHEY, CDR2 SMNVEV (reference sequence). The V end was cut by 3 bases, the J end by 0 bases, with 12 bases between. CDR3 DNA sequence: TGTGCCAGCAGTTTCCTTGGGACAATCTCCTACAATGAGCAGTTCTTC. Amino acid sequence: CASSFLGTISYNEQFF.

This clone appeared a single time. V and J are TRBV5-6 and TRBJ2-1; TRBD2 aligns across 7 bases. The CDR3 has 13 amino acids. CDR1 is SGHDT and CDR2 is YYEEEE in the germline V gene. Trimming at V came to 2 bases and at J to 6 bases, leaving 2 bases not matched to a gene. The CDR3 coding sequence is TGTGCCAGCAGCTTTCCTAGCGGCAATGAGCAGTTCTTC. Translation gives CASSFPSGNEQFF.

With respect to this clone: Other DNA sequences in this specimen translate into the identical CDR3. The CDR3 here is CASSYSGTGIYGYTF. The CDR3 coding sequence is TGTGCCAGCAGTTACTCCGGGACAGGGATCTATGGCTACACCTTC. This chain links TRBV6-5 with TRBJ1-2; 9 bases align to TRBD1. After removal of 0 bases from V and 4 bases from J, the junction contained 3 bases not matched to a gene. The CDR3 is 15 amino acids. Germline assignment: CDR1 MNHEY and CDR2 SVGAGI.

The chain couples TRBV7-2 to TRBJ2-7; 7 nucleotides align to TRBD1. The length of the CDR3 is 13 residues. Trimming removed 8 bases from V and 3 bases from J; junction bases left unmatched: 7. Germline CDR1 SGHTA, CDR2 FQGNSA. For the CDR3, the DNA is TGTGCCAGCGGAGAGACAGGGATCTACGAGCAGTACTTC. This encodes CASGETGIYEQYF. Based on the CDR3 plus reference TRBV7-2 and TRBJ2-7, the full variable domain is GAGVSQSPSNKVTEKGKDVELRCDPISGHTALYWYRQSLGQGLEFLIYFQGNSAPDKSGLPSDRFSAERTGGSVSTLTIQRTQQEDSAVYLCASGETGIYEQYFGPGTRLTVT.

V usage is TRBV11-2 and J usage is TRBJ2-1, with D perhaps being TRBD1 or TRBD2 (6 bases each). The CDR3 totals 15 residues. Per germline, CDR1 SGHAT and CDR2 FQNNGV. The V and J ends lost 8 bases and 6 bases respectively, with 20 bases between them. The CDR3 loop reads CASRRGGLLANEQFF. The CDR3 DNA sequence: TGTGCCAGCCGCCGAGGGGGATTACTAGCCAATGAGCAGTTCTTC.

This sequence joins TRBV9 and TRBJ2-1; 8 positions agree with TRBD1. The CDR3 is 12 residues long. Germline values: CDR1 SGDLS, CDR2 YYNGEE. V trimming: 5 bases; J trimming: 7 bases; junction bases outside the gene matches: 2. The DNA of the CDR3 is TGTGCCAGCAGAGGGGACAGGAATGAGCAGTTCTTC. It yields the protein CASRGDRNEQFF. Full variable domain (remainder filled in from reference TRBV9 and TRBJ2-1): DSGVTQTPKHLITATGQRVTLRCSPRSGDLSVYWYQQSLDQGLQFLIQYYNGEERAKGNILERFSAQQFPDLHSELNLSSLELGDSALYFCASRGDRNEQFFGPGTRLTVL.

V and J are TRBV9 and TRBJ2-7; TRBD2 is a possible D gene (5 bases). This CDR3 is built from 14 residues. CDR1 and CDR2 from the germline V gene are SGDLS and YYNGEE. Trimming removed 6 bases from V and 5 bases from J, with 18 bases in between. The CDR3 sequence: CASNLGGGRNEQYF. Written as DNA, the CDR3 is TGTGCCAGCAACCTTGGCGGAGGACGCAACGAGCAGTACTTC.

Of note for this clone: Other DNA sequences from this sample encode an identical CDR3 as well. The chain joins TRBV7-9 to TRBJ2-7; possibly TRBD1 for D (6 bases). Germline V gene lookup returns CDR1 SEHNR and CDR2 FQNEAQ (reference sequence). The CDR3 covers 12 residues. Trimming left V 5 bases short and J 4 bases short, with 9 bases between. The DNA for the CDR3 is TGTGCCAGCAGCCACACAGGGTACGAGCAGTACTTC. Amino acid sequence: CASSHTGYEQYF.

CDR3 nucleotide sequence: TGTGCCAACAGGGGACTAGCGGACACAGATACGCAGTATTTT. Encoded protein: CANRGLADTDTQYF. V is TRBV7-9 and J is TRBJ2-3; 11 nucleotides align to TRBD2. Germline CDR1 SEHNR, CDR2 FQNEAQ (reference sequence). The CDR3 extends over 14 amino acids. V lost 10 bases, J lost 2 bases, and 5 bases stayed unmatched.

The chain recombines TRBV10-1 with TRBJ2-3; possible D gene TRBD1, 5 bases. Germline V gives CDR1 WNHNN, CDR2 SYGVQD (reference sequence). V lost 3 bases and J 3 bases, leaving 19 bases between the germline ends. The CDR3 runs to 17 residues. CDR3: CASSDLAIQAGTDTQYF. In DNA, the CDR3 is TGCGCCAGCAGTGATTTAGCTATCCAAGCAGGGACAGATACGCAGTATTTT.

The chain links TRBV4-3 to TRBJ2-2; 10 bases are a match to TRBD2. Germline V lookup: CDR1 LGHNA, CDR2 YSLEER. The CDR3 is 18 amino acids. Trimming cost V 0 bases and J 2 bases; bases outside gene matches: 6. The CDR3 DNA follows: TGCGCCAGCAGCCAAGATGGACTAGCGGAGATAAACACCGGGGAGCTGTTTTTT. Amino acid sequence: CASSQDGLAEINTGELFF.

Remarks on this clone: The same CDR3 arises from other DNA sequences in this sample as well. The chain uses TRBV19 and TRBJ1-1; D uncertain. The germline V gene encodes CDR1 LNHDA and CDR2 SQIVND (reference sequence). V lost 2 bases to trimming and J lost 0 bases, with 4 bases between them. The CDR3 loop spans 13 amino acids. This chain's CDR3 is CASSILMNTEAFF. In DNA form, the CDR3 reads TGTGCCAGTAGTATACTGATGAACACTGAAGCTTTCTTT.

The chain couples TRBV2 to TRBJ2-3, with D perhaps TRBD2 (6 bases). Germline V lookup: CDR1 SNHLY, CDR2 FYNNEI. Trimming shortened V by 4 bases and J by 2 bases, and 7 bases separated the two germline ends. The CDR3 contains 13 residues. The CDR3: CASSVDYTDTQYF. CDR3 in DNA: TGTGCCAGCAGTGTGGACTACACAGATACGCAGTATTTT.

The V gene is TRBV9, the J gene TRBJ2-7; the D gene is possibly TRBD2 (5 bases). Germline CDR1 is SGDLS and CDR2 is YYNGEE. V dropped 0 bases and J dropped 3 bases, with 10 bases sitting between them. CDR3 size: 14 residues. The CDR3 protein is CASSVGNGDYEQYF. CDR3 coding DNA: TGTGCCAGCAGCGTAGGTAACGGGGACTACGAGCAGTACTTC.